This TCR beta chain is drawn from a study of cytomegalovirus exposure and HLA in healthy donors. The wider study: The roughly 660 first-cohort repertoires shared a platform with the 110 or so validation repertoires, as reported in a later analysis. Broader study findings: Overall, roughly 170 TCR beta chains were annotated as cytomegalovirus-associated.

This clone was recorded only once. Antigen specificity is unknown. Trimming removed 2 bases from V and 1 base from J, with 8 bases in between. Per the germline V gene, CDR1 is SGHTA and CDR2 is FQGTGA. The CDR3 totals 14 residues. Data came from immunoSEQ multiplex PCR; TCRdb stores just in-frame clones and leaves some out. The sample consists of more than 120,000 clones, roughly 87% of them appearing once. The origin of this receptor is a young man in good health and CMV-seropositive. The rearrangement joins TRBV7-3 to TRBJ1-1, with D maybe TRBD1 (5 bases). The sample was PBMCs. The chain's CDR3 is CASSLGGWNTEAFF. DNA of the CDR3: TGTGCCAGCAGCTTAGGGGGGTGGAACACTGAAGCTTTCTTT.